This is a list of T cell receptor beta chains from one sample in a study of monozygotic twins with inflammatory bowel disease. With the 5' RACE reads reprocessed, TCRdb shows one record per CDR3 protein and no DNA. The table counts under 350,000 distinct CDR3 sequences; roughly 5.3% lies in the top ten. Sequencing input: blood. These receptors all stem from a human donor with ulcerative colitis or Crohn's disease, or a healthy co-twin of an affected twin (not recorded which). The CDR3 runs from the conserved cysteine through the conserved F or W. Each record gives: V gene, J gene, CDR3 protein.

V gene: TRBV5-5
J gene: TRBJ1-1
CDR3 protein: CASSLGGGNTEAFF

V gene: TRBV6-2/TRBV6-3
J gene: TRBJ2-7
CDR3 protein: CASSKDQGWYEQYF

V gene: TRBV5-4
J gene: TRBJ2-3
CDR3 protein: CASSSLAGAGTDTQYF

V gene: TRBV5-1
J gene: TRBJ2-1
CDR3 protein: CASSTQTGIYNEQFF

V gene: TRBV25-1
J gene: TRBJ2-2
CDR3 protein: CASRGVGELFF

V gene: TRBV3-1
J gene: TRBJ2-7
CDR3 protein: CASSLRGTRAGHEQYF

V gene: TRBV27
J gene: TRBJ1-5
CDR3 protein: CASSLYGDQPQHF

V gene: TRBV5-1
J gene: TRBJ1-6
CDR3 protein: CASSLETGVSPLHF

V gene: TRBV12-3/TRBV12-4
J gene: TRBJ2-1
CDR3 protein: CASGVRTSQSYNEQFF

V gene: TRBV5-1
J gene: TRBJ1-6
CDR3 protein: CASSLGQAVSPLHF